The clone carrying this TCR beta chain appeared a few times. Its matching antigen is unknown. The beta constant-region primer was an equimolar mix of two oligonucleotides covering TRBC1 and TRBC2. Ligated cDNA was amplified by four rounds of PCR with nested alpha and beta constant-region primers and SP2. MiXCR was run by TCRdb on the UMI-ligation and nested PCR reads, yielding one entry per CDR3 protein. The top ten hold approximately 0.63% of the sample, which has around 140,000 distinct CDR3 sequences, approximately 21% seen once. These data belong to a study of naive and memory T cell subsets. Study conclusions and caveats: Over 95% of naive TCR sequences appeared only once after error correction, unlike memory subsets. Clonotypes here are unpaired alpha or beta chain sequences. Especially in CD8 cells, naive repertoires contained a few larger clonotypes, possibly CD45RA-re-expressing memory cells. Between naive and memory subsets, TCR abundance power law exponents differed.

CDR1 and CDR2 from the germline V gene are MNHEY and SVGAGI. The CDR3 runs 15 residues. Trimming left V 0 bases short and J 0 bases short, with 8 bases between. Sequencing used naive CD8+ T cells from blood. J is TRBJ1-1 and V is TRBV6-5; no definite D call. This receptor was obtained from a human donor in good health. The CDR3, as DNA: TGTGCCAGCAGTTACTCCGGATTTTTGAACACTGAAGCTTTCTTT. Amino acids: CASSYSGFLNTEAFF.